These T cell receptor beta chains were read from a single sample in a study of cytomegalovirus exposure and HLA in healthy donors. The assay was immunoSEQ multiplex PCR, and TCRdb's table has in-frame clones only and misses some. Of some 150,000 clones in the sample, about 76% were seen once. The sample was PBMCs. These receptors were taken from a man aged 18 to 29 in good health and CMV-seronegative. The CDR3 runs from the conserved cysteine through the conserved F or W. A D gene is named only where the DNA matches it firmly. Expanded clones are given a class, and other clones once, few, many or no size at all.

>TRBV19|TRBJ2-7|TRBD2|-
TGTGCCAGTAGTAAACGACCCGGGACTAGCTACGAGCAGTACTTC
CASSKRPGTSYEQYF
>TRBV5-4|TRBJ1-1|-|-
TGTGCCAGCAGCTTGGTTGACAGGTCGAACACTGAAGCTTTCTTT
CASSLVDRSNTEAFF
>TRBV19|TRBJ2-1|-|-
TGTGCCAGTAGCTGGGGACTTGAGCAGTTCTTC
CASSWGLEQFF
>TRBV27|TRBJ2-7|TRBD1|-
TGTGCCAGCAGTTTGAGACAGGGCTACGAGCAGTACTTC
CASSLRQGYEQYF
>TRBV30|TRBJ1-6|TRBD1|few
TGTGCCTGGAGGGCGAGACAGGGGCTAACACCCCTCCACTTT
CAWRARQGLTPLHF
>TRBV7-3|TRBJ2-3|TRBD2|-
TGTGCCAGCAGCTTAATGGCGGGGGGGTCAGATACGCAGTATTTT
CASSLMAGGSDTQYF
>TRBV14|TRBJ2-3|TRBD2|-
TGTGCCAGCAGCCAATCGTCAGCGGGAGCTCCAGATACGCAGTATTTT
CASSQSSAGAPDTQYF
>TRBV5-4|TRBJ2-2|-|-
TGTGCCAGCAGCCCGACTAGCACCGGGGAGCTGTTTTTT
CASSPTSTGELFF
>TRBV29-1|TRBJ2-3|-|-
TGCAGCGTTCAACAGGGATCAGATACGCAGTATTTT
CSVQQGSDTQYF
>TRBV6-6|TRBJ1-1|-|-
TGTGCCAGCAGTCTGGGGGGTGGCACTGAAGCTTTCTTT
CASSLGGGTEAFF
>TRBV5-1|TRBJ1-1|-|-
TGCGCCAGCAGCTTGGTAATGGGGGCGGGCACTGAAGCTTTCTTT
CASSLVMGAGTEAFF
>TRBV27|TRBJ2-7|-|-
TGTGCCAGCAGTTTCTCAGGGCCCAGCTACGAGCAGTACTTC
CASSFSGPSYEQYF
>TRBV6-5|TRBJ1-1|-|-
TGTGCCAGCAGCTTTCGGGGGTTTGACACTGAAGCTTTCTTT
CASSFRGFDTEAFF
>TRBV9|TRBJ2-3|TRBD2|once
TGTGCCAGCAGCGTAGAGGGGCGGGAGCGGGATACGCAGTATTTT
CASSVEGRERDTQYF
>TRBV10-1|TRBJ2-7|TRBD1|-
TGCGCCAGCAGCGAGGGACAGGGCTACGAGCAGTACTTC
CASSEGQGYEQYF
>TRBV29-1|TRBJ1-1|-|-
TGCAGCGGTGGGGAGATATACACTGAAGCTTTCTTT
CSGGEIYTEAFF
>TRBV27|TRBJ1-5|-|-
TGTGCCAGCAGTTTGGGGGCCGGACAGCCCCAGCATTTT
CASSLGAGQPQHF
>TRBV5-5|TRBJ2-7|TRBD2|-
TGTGCCAGCAGCTCGGGACTAGCCTACGAGCAGTACTTC
CASSSGLAYEQYF
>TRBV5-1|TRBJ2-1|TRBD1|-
TGCGCCAGCAGCTTGTTGCTCCGGGACAGGGCCTCCTACAATGAGCAGTTCTTC
CASSLLLRDRASYNEQFF
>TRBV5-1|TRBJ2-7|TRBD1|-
TGCGCCAGCAGCGAGTGGGACAGCGACTACGAGCAGTACTTC
CASSEWDSDYEQYF
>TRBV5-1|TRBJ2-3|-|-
TGCGCCAGCAGCTTGGAACCCCGCACCCGGGGCACAGATACGCAGTATTTT
CASSLEPRTRGTDTQYF
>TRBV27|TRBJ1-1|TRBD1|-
TGTGCCAGCACAGGACAGGGGGGCACTGAAGCTTTCTTT
CASTGQGGTEAFF
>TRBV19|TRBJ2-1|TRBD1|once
TGTGCCAGTAGTATAGGGACAGGTTGGGGTGAGCAGTTCTTC
CASSIGTGWGEQFF
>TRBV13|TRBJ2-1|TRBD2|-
TGTGCCAGCAGCTTAGGTGCGGGAGTATACAATGAGCAGTTCTTC
CASSLGAGVYNEQFF
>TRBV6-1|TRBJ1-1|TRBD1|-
TGTGCCGGTAAAGAGACAGGGAACATGAACACTGAAGCTTTCTTT
CAGKETGNMNTEAFF
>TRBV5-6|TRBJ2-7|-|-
TGTGCCAGCAGCTTGTACGTTAGTTACGAGCAGTACTTC
CASSLYVSYEQYF
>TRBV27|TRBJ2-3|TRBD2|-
TGTGCCAGCAGAACAATCCCGGGACTAAACGGATTGGTCGGTCGGGATACGCAGTATTTT
CASRTIPGLNGLVGRDTQYF
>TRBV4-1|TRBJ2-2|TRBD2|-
TGCGCCAGCAGCCCTAGCGGGGTTAACACCGGGGAGCTGTTTTTT
CASSPSGVNTGELFF
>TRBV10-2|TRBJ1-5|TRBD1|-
TGCGCCAGTCAGCAGGGGGCGATTAATCAGCCCCAGCATTTT
CASQQGAINQPQHF
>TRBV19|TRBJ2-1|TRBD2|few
TGTGCCAGTAGTGCACTAGCGCATTCCTACAATGAGCAGTTCTTC
CASSALAHSYNEQFF
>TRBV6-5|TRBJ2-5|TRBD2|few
TGTGCCAGCAGTTACCTCGCCAGCGGGGGAGAGACCCAGTACTTC
CASSYLASGGETQYF
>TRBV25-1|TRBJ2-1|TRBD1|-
TGTGCCACCGGAAATACAGGGGGCAATGAGCAGTTCTTC
CATGNTGGNEQFF
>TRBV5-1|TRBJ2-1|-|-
TGCGCCAGCAGCCTAAAGGGCGGGACCTACAATGAGCAGTTCTTC
CASSLKGGTYNEQFF
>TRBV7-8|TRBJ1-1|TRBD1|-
TGTGCCAGCAGCTGGGGACAGGGGGCGAACACTGAAGCTTTCTTT
CASSWGQGANTEAFF
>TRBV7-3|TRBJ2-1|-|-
TGTGCCAGCAGCTTAAGGGTAGGAGCATACAATGAGCAGTTCTTC
CASSLRVGAYNEQFF
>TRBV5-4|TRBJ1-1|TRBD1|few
TGTGCCAGCAGGGGGGGACAGGCTGACACTGAAGCTTTCTTT
CASRGGQADTEAFF
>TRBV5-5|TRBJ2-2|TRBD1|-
TGTGCCAGCAGGGGGGGGACAGGGACCGGGGAGCTGTTTTTT
CASRGGTGTGELFF
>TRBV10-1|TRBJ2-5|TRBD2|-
TGCGCCAGCAGTCCCGGGACTAGCGGGGCGGGTGAGACCCAGTACTTC
CASSPGTSGAGETQYF
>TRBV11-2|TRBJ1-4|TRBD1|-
TGTGCCAGCAGCAGACGTGGACAGGGGTTAGGTTCAACTAATGAAAAACTGTTTTTT
CASSRRGQGLGSTNEKLFF
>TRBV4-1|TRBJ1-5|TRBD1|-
TGCGCCAGCAGCCAAGTATATGGACAGGGATTTAGGGGCAATCAGCCCCAGCATTTT
CASSQVYGQGFRGNQPQHF
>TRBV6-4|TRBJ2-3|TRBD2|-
TGTGCCAGCAGTGACGCTAGCGGGGGTACAGATACGCAGTATTTT
CASSDASGGTDTQYF